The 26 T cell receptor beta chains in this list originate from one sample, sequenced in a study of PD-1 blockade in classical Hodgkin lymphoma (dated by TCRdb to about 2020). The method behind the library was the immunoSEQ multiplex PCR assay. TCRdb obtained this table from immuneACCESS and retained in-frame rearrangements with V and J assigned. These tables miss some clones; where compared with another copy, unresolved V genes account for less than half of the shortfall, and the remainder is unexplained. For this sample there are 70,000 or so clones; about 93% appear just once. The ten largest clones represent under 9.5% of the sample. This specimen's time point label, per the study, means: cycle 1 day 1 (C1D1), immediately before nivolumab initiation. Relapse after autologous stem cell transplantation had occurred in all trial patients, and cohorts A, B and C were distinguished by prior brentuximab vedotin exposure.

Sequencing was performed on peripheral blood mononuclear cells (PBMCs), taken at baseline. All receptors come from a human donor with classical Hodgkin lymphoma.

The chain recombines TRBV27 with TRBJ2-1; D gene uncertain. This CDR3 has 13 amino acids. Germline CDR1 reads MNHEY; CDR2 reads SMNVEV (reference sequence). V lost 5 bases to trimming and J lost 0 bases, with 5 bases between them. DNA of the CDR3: TGTGCCAGCAGTCTAAGCTCCTACAATGAGCAGTTCTTC. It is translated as CASSLSSYNEQFF.

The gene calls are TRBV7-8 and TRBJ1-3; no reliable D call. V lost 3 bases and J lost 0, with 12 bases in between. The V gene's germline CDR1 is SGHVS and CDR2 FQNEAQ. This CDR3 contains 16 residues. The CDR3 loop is CASSLRARLSGNTIYF. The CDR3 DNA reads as TGTGCCAGCAGCTTGCGGGCACGGCTCTCTGGAAACACCATATATTTT. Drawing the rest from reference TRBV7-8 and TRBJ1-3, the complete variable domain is GAGVSQSPRYKVAKRGQDVALRCDPISGHVSLFWYQQALGQGPEFLTYFQNEAQLDKSGLPSDRFFAERPEGSVSTLKIQRTQQEDSAVYLCASSLRARLSGNTIYFGEGSWLTVV.

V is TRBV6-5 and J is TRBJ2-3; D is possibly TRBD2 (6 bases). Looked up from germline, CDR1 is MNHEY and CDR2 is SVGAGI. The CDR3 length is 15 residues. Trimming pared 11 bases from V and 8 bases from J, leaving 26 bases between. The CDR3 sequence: CASSYRTPPGSTQYF. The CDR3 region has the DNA TGTGCCTCCTCCTACCGGACCCCGCCCGGGAGTACGCAGTATTTT.

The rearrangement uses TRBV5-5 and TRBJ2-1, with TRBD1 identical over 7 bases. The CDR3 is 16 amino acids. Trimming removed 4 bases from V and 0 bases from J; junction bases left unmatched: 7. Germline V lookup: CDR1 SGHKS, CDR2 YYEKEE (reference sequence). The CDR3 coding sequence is TGTGCCAGCAGCAGGGTGGGGGACAGCTCCTACAATGAGCAGTTCTTC. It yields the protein CASSRVGDSSYNEQFF.

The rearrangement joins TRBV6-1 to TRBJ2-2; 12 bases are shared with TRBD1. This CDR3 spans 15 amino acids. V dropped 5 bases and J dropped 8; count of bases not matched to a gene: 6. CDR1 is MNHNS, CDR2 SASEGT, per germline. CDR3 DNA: TGTGCCAGCAGTCCGGGACAGGGGGCAATAGGGGAGCTGTTTTTT. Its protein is CASSPGQGAIGELFF.

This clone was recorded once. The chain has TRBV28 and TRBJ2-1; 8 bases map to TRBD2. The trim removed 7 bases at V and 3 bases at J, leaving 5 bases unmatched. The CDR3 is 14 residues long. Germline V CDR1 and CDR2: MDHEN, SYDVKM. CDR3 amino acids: CASTLAGVYNEQFF. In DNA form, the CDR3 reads TGTGCCAGCACCCTAGCGGGTGTCTACAATGAGCAGTTCTTC.

In DNA form, the CDR3 reads TGTGCCAGCAGACCAGGGATGGCGAGGGAAAAACTGTTTTTT. Its translation: CASRPGMAREKLFF. The V gene is TRBV6-5, the J gene TRBJ1-4, with D tentatively TRBD1 (5 bases). The germline gives CDR1 MNHEY, CDR2 SVGAGI. The CDR3 is 14 residues long. With 6 bases removed from V and 8 bases from J, the gap between germline ends came to 16 bases.

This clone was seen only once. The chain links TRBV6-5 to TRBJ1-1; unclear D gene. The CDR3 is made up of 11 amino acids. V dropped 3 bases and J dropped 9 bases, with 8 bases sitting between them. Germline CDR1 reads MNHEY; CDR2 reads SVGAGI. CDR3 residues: CASSYSGKAFF. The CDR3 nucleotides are TGTGCCAGCAGTTATAGTGGGAAAGCTTTCTTT.

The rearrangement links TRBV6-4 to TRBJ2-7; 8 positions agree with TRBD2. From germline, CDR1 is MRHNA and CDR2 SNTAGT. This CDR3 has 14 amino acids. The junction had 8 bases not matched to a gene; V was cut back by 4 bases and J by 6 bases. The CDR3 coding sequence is TGTGCCAGCAGTGCCGAAGCGGGAGTTGGCGAGCAGTACTTC. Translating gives CASSAEAGVGEQYF.

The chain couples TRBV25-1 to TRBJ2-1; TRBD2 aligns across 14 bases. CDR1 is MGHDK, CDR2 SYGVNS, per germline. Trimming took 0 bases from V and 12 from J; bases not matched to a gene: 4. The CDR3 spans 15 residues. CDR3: CASSEYNGLAGGQFF. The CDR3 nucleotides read TGTGCCAGCAGTGAATATAATGGACTAGCGGGAGGGCAGTTCTTC.

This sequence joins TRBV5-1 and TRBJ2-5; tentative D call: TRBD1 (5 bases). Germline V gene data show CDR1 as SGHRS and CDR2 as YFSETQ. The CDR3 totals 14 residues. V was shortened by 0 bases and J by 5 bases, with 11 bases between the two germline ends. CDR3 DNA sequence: TGCGCCAGCAGCTTGGTGCAGGGCAGTGAGACCCAGTACTTC. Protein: CASSLVQGSETQYF.

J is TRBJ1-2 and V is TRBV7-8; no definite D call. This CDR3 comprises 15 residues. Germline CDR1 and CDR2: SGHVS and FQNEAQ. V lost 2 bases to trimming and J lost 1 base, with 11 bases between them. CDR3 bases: TGTGCCAGCAGCTTAATAGGACGGATTAACTATGGCTACACCTTC. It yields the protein CASSLIGRINYGYTF.

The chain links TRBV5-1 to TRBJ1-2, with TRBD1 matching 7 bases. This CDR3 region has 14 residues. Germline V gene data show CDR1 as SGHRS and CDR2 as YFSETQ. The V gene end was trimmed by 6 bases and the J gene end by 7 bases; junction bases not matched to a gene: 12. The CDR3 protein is CASTDLQGESGYTF. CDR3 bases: TGCGCCAGCACCGACCTTCAGGGGGAGTCTGGCTACACCTTC. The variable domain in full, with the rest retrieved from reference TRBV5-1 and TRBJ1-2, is KAGVTQTPRYLIKTRGQQVTLSCSPISGHRSVSWYQQTPGQGLQFLFEYFSETQRNKGNFPGRFSGRQFSNSRSEMNVSTLELGDSALYLCASTDLQGESGYTFGSGTRLTVV.

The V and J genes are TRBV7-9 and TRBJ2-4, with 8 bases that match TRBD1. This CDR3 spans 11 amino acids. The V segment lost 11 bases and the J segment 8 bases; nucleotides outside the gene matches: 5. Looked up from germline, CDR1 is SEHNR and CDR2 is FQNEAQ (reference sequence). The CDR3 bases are TGTGCCCTACAGGGGGACCACATTCAGTACTTC. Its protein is CALQGDHIQYF.

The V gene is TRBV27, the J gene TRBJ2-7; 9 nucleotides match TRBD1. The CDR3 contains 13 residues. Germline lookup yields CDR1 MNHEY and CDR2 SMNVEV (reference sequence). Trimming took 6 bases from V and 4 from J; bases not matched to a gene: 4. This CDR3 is CASSGQGRYEQYF. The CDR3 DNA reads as TGTGCCAGCAGCGGACAGGGGAGGTACGAGCAGTACTTC.

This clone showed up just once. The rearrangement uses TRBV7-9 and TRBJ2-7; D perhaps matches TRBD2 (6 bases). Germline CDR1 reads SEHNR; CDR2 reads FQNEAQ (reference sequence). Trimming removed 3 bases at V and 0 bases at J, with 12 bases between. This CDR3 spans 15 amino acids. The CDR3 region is CASSFPGTDSYEQYF. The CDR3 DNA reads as TGTGCCAGCAGCTTCCCGGGGACTGACTCCTACGAGCAGTACTTC.

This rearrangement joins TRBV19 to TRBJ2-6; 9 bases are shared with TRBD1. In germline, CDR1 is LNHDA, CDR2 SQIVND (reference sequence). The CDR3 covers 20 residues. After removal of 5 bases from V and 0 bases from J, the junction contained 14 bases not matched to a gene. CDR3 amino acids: CASSRHSRGTGISGANVLTF. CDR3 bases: TGTGCCAGTAGTCGACACTCCCGTGGGACAGGGATCTCTGGGGCCAACGTCCTGACTTTC.

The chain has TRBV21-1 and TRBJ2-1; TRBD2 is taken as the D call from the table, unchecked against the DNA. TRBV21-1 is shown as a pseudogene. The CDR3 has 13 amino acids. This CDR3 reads CASSKKEGYEQFF. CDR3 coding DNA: TGTGCCAGCAGCAAAAAAGAGGGATATGAGCAGTTCTTC.

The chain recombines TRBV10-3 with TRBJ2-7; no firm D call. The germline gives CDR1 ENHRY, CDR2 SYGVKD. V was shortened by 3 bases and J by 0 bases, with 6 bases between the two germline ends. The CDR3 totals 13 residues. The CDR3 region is CAISDSSSYEQYF. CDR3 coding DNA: TGTGCCATCAGTGATTCATCCTCCTACGAGCAGTACTTC.

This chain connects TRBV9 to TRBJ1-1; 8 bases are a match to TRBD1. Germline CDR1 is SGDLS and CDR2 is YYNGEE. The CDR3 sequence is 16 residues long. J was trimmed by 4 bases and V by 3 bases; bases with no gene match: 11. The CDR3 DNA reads TGTGCCAGCAGCGCCCCCGCAGGGGGCCTCGGCACTGAAGCTTTCTTT. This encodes CASSAPAGGLGTEAFF. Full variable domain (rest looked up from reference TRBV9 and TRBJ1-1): DSGVTQTPKHLITATGQRVTLRCSPRSGDLSVYWYQQSLDQGLQFLIQYYNGEERAKGNILERFSAQQFPDLHSELNLSSLELGDSALYFCASSAPAGGLGTEAFFGQGTRLTVV.

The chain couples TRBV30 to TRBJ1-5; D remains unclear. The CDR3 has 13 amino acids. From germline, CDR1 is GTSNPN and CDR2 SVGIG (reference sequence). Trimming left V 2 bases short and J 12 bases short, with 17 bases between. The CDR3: CAWSLPGRRSQHF. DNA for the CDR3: TGTGCCTGGAGTCTTCCAGGACGAAGGAGCCAGCATTTT.

In DNA, the CDR3 is TGTGCCAGCAGTGATACCCAGGGGGGACGCAATCAGCCCCAGCATTTT. Residues: CASSDTQGGRNQPQHF. The V call is TRBV25-1, the J call TRBJ1-5, with 7 bases lining up with TRBD1. The germline V gene has CDR1 MGHDK and CDR2 SYGVNS. There are 16 residues in the CDR3. V trimming: 3 bases; J trimming: 2 bases; junction bases outside the gene matches: 7.

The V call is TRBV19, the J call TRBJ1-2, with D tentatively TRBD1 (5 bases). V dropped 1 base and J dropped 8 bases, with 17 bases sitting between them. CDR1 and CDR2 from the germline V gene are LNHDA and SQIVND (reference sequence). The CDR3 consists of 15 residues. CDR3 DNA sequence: TGTGCCAGTAGTATAGGCCCGGGACCACCGGGGGGCTACACCTTC. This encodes CASSIGPGPPGGYTF.

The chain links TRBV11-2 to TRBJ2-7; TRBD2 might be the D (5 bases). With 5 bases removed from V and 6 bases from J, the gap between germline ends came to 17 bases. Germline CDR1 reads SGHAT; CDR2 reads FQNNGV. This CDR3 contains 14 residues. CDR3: CASSQIITGLEQYF. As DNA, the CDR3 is TGTGCCAGCAGCCAAATTATAACCGGACTCGAGCAGTACTTC.

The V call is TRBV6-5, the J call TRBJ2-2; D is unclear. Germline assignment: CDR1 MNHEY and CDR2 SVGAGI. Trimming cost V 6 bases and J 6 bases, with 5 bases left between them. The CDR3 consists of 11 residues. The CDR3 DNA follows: TGTGCCAGCAGAGACTCCGGGGAGCTGTTTTTT. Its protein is CASRDSGELFF.

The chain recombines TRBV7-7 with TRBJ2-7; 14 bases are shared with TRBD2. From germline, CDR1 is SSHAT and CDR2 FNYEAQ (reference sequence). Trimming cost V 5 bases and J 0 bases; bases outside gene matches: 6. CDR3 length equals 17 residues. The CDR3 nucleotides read TGTGCCAGCAGCATGGGACTAGCGGGAGAGGGCTCCTACGAGCAGTACTTC. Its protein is CASSMGLAGEGSYEQYF.